These T cell receptor beta chains were read from a single sample in a study of shared clonotypes between healthy human individuals. The protocol was immunoSEQ multiplex PCR, while the TCRdb copy is restricted to in-frame clones and leaves out a portion. The table includes 300,000 to 400,000 clones, around nine tenths detected once. The sequenced sample was memory CD8+ T cells sorted from blood. The receptors here all came from a man between 18 and 29 years old in good health. The conserved cysteine and the conserved F or W are not part of the CDR3 here.

V: TRBV5-1; CDR3: ASSLSSMNTEAF
V: TRBV6-1; CDR3: ASSEYLEREWGETEAF
V: TRBV27; CDR3: ASSYTGHSTDTQY
V: TRBV4-1; CDR3: ASSQDRRTLANYGYT
V: TRBV9; CDR3: ASSVEALDYEQY
V: TRBV9; CDR3: ASSVTGQGHEKLF
V: TRBV4-1; CDR3: ASSQGEQGNIYEQY
V: TRBV5-8; CDR3: ASSLRQGGINEQF
V: TRBV9; CDR3: ASSSGGGPFHEQY
V: TRBV13; CDR3: ASSLGSGKGQY
V: TRBV28; CDR3: ASSGFGETQY
V: TRBV4-1; CDR3: ASSQGTDNEQF
V: TRBV11-2; CDR3: ASSLARDYNSPLH
V: TRBV11-2; CDR3: ASSLQGANTGELF
V: TRBV11-2; CDR3: ASSFAGGNNEQF
V: TRBV19; CDR3: ASSSPFEGRDGYT
V: TRBV5-4; CDR3: ASSLEGQGRPGELF
V: TRBV2; CDR3: ASSGASGRAGEQF
V: TRBV6-1; CDR3: ASSAGPSGSYNEQF
V: TRBV4-1; CDR3: ATSLERGSYNEQF